The 22 T cell receptor beta chains listed next were all sequenced from one sample in a study of graft-versus-host responses after intestinal transplantation (dated by TCRdb to 2020 to 2022). Libraries came from the immunoSEQ multiplex PCR assay. TCRdb holds this immuneACCESS table with in-frame rearrangements only. Some clones are missing; in checked studies, unresolved V genes explain under half, and the rest has no known cause. A total of tens of thousands of clones appear in this sample, around 86% of them only once. The ten largest clones take up over 7% of the sample. Their antigen targets remain unknown. The sample's time point label, decoded: cells obtained before transplantation from donor or recipient. The specimen comprised unstimulated CD8+ T cells sorted from spleen or lymph node cells, sampled before transplant. The receptors were sampled from a human donor who was the organ donor for an intestinal transplant.

This clone was observed once. The V gene is TRBV4-1, the J gene TRBJ2-2, with TRBD1 as a possible D gene (5 bases). This CDR3 is 12 amino acids long. Germline V gene data show CDR1 as MGHRA and CDR2 as YSYEKL. The V end was cut by 11 bases, the J end by 1 base, with 8 bases between. The CDR3 region is CAGQGNTGELFF. In nucleotides, the CDR3 is TGCGCCGGGCAGGGGAACACCGGGGAGCTGTTTTTT.

V is TRBV6-5 and J is TRBJ2-3, with 12 bases lining up with TRBD2. The germline CDR1 and CDR2 sequences are MNHEY and SVGAGI. V lost 4 bases, J lost 2 bases, and 4 bases stayed unmatched. The CDR3 consists of 16 residues. The CDR3 reads CASSSTSGGYTDTQYF. CDR3 nucleotide sequence: TGTGCCAGCAGTTCGACTAGCGGGGGTTACACAGATACGCAGTATTTT.

V is TRBV7-3 and J is TRBJ1-6; a possible D gene is TRBD1 (5 bases). V was clipped by 2 bases and J by 2 bases, with 7 bases between them. The CDR3 sequence is 15 residues long. The germline V gene encodes CDR1 SGHTA and CDR2 FQGTGA. CDR3 protein: CASSLGGPYNSPLHF. In nucleotides, the CDR3 is TGTGCCAGCAGCTTAGGGGGACCCTATAATTCACCCCTCCACTTT.

This clone has a handful of counts. The V call is TRBV7-9, the J call TRBJ2-7, with 7 bases matching TRBD1. This CDR3 is 14 amino acids long. Germline CDR1 SEHNR, CDR2 FQNEAQ (reference sequence). The V and J ends lost 3 bases and 2 bases, in that order; junction bases with no gene match: 4. In nucleotides, the CDR3 is TGTGCCAGCAGCTTCGGGACAGCTACCTACGAGCAGTACTTC. As protein: CASSFGTATYEQYF.

J is TRBJ1-5 and V is TRBV28, with D unresolved. V shed 3 bases and J shed 0 bases, with 3 bases lying between them. Looked up from germline, CDR1 is MDHEN and CDR2 is SYDVKM. This CDR3 contains 13 residues. CDR3 in DNA: TGTGCCAGCAGTTTTAATAGCAATCAGCCCCAGCATTTT. Translation: CASSFNSNQPQHF. The variable domain in full, completed from reference TRBV28 and TRBJ1-5, reads DVKVTQSSRYLVKRTGEKVFLECVQDMDHENMFWYRQDPGLGLRLIYFSYDVKMKEKGDIPEGYSVSREKKERFSLILESASTNQTSMYLCASSFNSNQPQHFGDGTRLSIL.

This clone was detected only once. The chain carries TRBV7-8 and TRBJ1-4; 7 nucleotides agree with TRBD1. CDR1 is SGHVS and CDR2 is FQNEAQ in the germline V gene. This CDR3 comprises 18 residues. V lost 1 base and J lost 2; bases outside the gene matches: 10. Here the CDR3 DNA reads TGTGCCAGCAGCTTAGTGTCCAGGGGGGACGAGACTAATGAAAAACTGTTTTTT. This codes for CASSLVSRGDETNEKLFF. The full variable domain, completed using reference TRBV7-8 and TRBJ1-4, is GAGVSQSPRYKVAKRGQDVALRCDPISGHVSLFWYQQALGQGPEFLTYFQNEAQLDKSGLPSDRFFAERPEGSVSTLKIQRTQQEDSAVYLCASSLVSRGDETNEKLFFGSGTQLSVL.

The sample holds one count of this clone. The V gene is TRBV7-9, the J gene TRBJ2-3, with D possibly matching TRBD1 (5 bases). The V end lost 5 bases, the J end lost 6 bases, and 9 bases lay between the germline ends. The germline gives CDR1 SEHNR, CDR2 FQNEAQ (reference sequence). This CDR3 contains 12 residues. The CDR3 loop is CASSPPGDTQYF. The CDR3 DNA is TGTGCCAGCAGCCCCCCAGGGGATACGCAGTATTTT.

The chain couples TRBV15 to TRBJ1-5, with 8 positions matching TRBD1. The length of the CDR3 is 16 residues. Germline V CDR1 and CDR2: LNHNV, YYDKDF (reference sequence). Unmatched junction bases numbered 7, after V lost 0 bases and J lost 6 bases. The CDR3 loop is CATSREANRGAQPQHF. CDR3 nucleotides: TGTGCCACCAGCAGAGAGGCGAACAGGGGGGCTCAGCCCCAGCATTTT.

The chain links TRBV9 to TRBJ2-7, with D possibly being TRBD2 (5 bases). Trimming stripped 3 bases from V and 9 bases from J, with 16 bases between. The CDR3 totals 13 residues. Per the germline V gene, CDR1 is SGDLS and CDR2 is YYNGEE. CDR3 in amino acids: CASSALIRGGQYF. CDR3 sequence (DNA): TGTGCCAGCAGCGCTCTCATACGGGGTGGGCAGTACTTC.

The rearrangement joins TRBV5-1 to TRBJ2-3, with no clear D. CDR1 is SGHRS and CDR2 is YFSETQ in the germline V gene. The CDR3 runs to 19 residues. The V end lost 6 bases, the J end lost 0 bases, and 26 bases lay between the germline ends. The CDR3 region has the DNA TGCGCCAGCAACAAAATGACATGGGCAGCGAGAACTAGCACAGATACGCAGTATTTT. Amino acid sequence: CASNKMTWAARTSTDTQYF.

The rearrangement joins TRBV10-2 to TRBJ1-5; D is possibly TRBD1 (6 bases). The CDR3 length is 15 residues. Germline lookup yields CDR1 WSHSY and CDR2 SAAADI. The V gene lost 4 bases and the J gene lost 1 base, with 11 bases spanning the gap. CDR3 nucleotide sequence: TGCGCCAGCAGTGTTTCAGGGGCGAGCAATCAGCCCCAGCATTTT. Translation: CASSVSGASNQPQHF.

The chain links TRBV5-6 to TRBJ1-5; TRBD1 aligns across 9 bases. The CDR3 loop spans 17 amino acids. Germline values: CDR1 SGHDT, CDR2 YYEEEE. V lost 3 bases to trimming and J lost 0 bases; unmatched junction nucleotides: 7. The CDR3 loop is CASSSLGQGYSNQPQHF. CDR3 DNA: TGTGCCAGCAGCTCCCTGGGACAGGGTTATAGCAATCAGCCCCAGCATTTT.

V usage is TRBV30 and J usage is TRBJ1-2; a weak D match, TRBD1 (6 bases). Per germline, CDR1 GTSNPN and CDR2 SVGIG (reference sequence). The CDR3 is made up of 14 amino acids. The V gene lost 5 bases and the J gene lost 4 bases, with 17 bases spanning the gap. CDR3 nucleotides: TGTGCCTGGGGGGTAACAGGGCCCGTCTATGGCTACACCTTC. Translating it yields CAWGVTGPVYGYTF.

V is TRBV25-1 and J is TRBJ2-1, with 10 bases identical to TRBD2. Per the germline V gene, CDR1 is MGHDK and CDR2 is SYGVNS. V lost 3 bases and J lost 5; bases outside the gene matches: 4. The CDR3 loop spans 15 amino acids. CDR3 sequence: CASSEGSGGHNEQFF. CDR3 DNA sequence: TGTGCCAGCAGTGAGGGTAGCGGGGGGCACAATGAGCAGTTCTTC.

The V call is TRBV6-5, the J call TRBJ2-2; D may be TRBD2 (6 bases). The germline V and J ends were trimmed by 8 bases and 6 bases, with 16 bases remaining between them. The CDR3 runs 14 residues. Germline V gene data show CDR1 as MNHEY and CDR2 as SVGAGI. CDR3 nucleotide sequence: TGTGCCAGCGAACTAGCCATCGAAGCCGGGGAGCTGTTTTTT. It specifies CASELAIEAGELFF.

The chain joins TRBV7-9 to TRBJ2-7; D might be TRBD2 (5 bases). The V and J ends lost 5 bases and 1 base respectively, with 12 bases between them. The CDR3 totals 14 residues. CDR1 SEHNR and CDR2 FQNEAQ come from the germline V gene (reference sequence). The CDR3 nucleotides are TGTGCCAGCAGCCCCTTTCGGGGTTCCTACGAGCAGTACTTC. Encoded protein: CASSPFRGSYEQYF.

The chain is built from TRBV30 and TRBJ2-3; 8 bases line up with TRBD2. The V gene's germline CDR1 is GTSNPN and CDR2 SVGIG (reference sequence). The CDR3 is 17 amino acids. V was clipped by 3 bases and J by 2 bases; unmatched bases: 13. As DNA, the CDR3 is TGTGCCTGGAGGCCGGGGTTCGGGGGGGGAACCACAGATACGCAGTATTTT. It is translated as CAWRPGFGGGTTDTQYF. Based on the CDR3 plus reference TRBV30 and TRBJ2-3, the full variable domain is SQTIHQWPATLVQPVGSPLSLECTVEGTSNPNLYWYRQAAGRGLQLLFYSVGIGQISSEVPQNLSASRPQDRQFILSSKKLLLSDSGFYLCAWRPGFGGGTTDTQYFGPGTRLTVL.

The chain uses TRBV16 and TRBJ2-7, with 7 bases matching TRBD1. The V and J ends lost 8 bases and 0 bases, in that order; junction bases with no gene match: 7. This CDR3 comprises 14 residues. CDR1 is KGHSY and CDR2 is FQNENV in the germline V gene. The CDR3 DNA follows: TGTGCCAGCTCCTGGTCAGGGGGCTCCTACGAGCAGTACTTC. Amino acids: CASSWSGGSYEQYF. Drawing the rest from reference TRBV16 and TRBJ2-7, the complete variable domain is GEEVAQTPKHLVRGEGQKAKLYCAPIKGHSYVFWYQQVLKNEFKFLISFQNENVFDETGMPKERFSAKCLPNSPCSLEIQATKLEDSAVYFCASSWSGGSYEQYFGPGTRLTVT.

This chain links TRBV4-2 with TRBJ2-1, with 9 bases identical to TRBD1. V was pared by 5 bases and J by 9 bases, with 17 bases of the junction left unmatched. The CDR3 loop spans 17 amino acids. Germline V lookup: CDR1 LGHNA, CDR2 YNFKEQ. The CDR3 loop is CASSLDSGTGRYGEQFF. The CDR3 DNA sequence: TGTGCCAGCAGCTTAGACTCCGGGACAGGGAGGTACGGTGAGCAGTTCTTC.

This sequence joins TRBV9 and TRBJ2-3; TRBD1 might be the D (5 bases). V gave up 0 bases and J gave up 2 bases, with 7 bases separating them. Germline V lookup: CDR1 SGDLS, CDR2 YYNGEE. The CDR3 is 14 amino acids. The chain's CDR3 is CASSVGQFTDTQYF. CDR3 nucleotides: TGTGCCAGCAGCGTAGGACAGTTCACAGATACGCAGTATTTT. Looking up the rest from reference TRBV9 and TRBJ2-3 gives the full variable domain: DSGVTQTPKHLITATGQRVTLRCSPRSGDLSVYWYQQSLDQGLQFLIQYYNGEERAKGNILERFSAQQFPDLHSELNLSSLELGDSALYFCASSVGQFTDTQYFGPGTRLTVL.

The table lists this clone with a count of one. This chain uses TRBV29-1 with TRBJ2-6; D not certain. The germline CDR1 and CDR2 sequences are SQVTM and ANQGSEA. The CDR3 extends over 15 amino acids. The V end was cut by 2 bases, the J end by 1 base, with 9 bases between. The CDR3 is CSVEIEGSGANVLTF. The CDR3 nucleotides are TGCAGCGTTGAAATCGAAGGATCTGGGGCCAACGTCCTGACTTTC.

The V gene is TRBV27, the J gene TRBJ2-5, with TRBD1 matching 8 bases. This CDR3 region has 15 residues. The junction had 10 bases not matched to a gene; V was cut back by 5 bases and J by 5 bases. Per the germline V gene, CDR1 is MNHEY and CDR2 is SMNVEV (reference sequence). CDR3 sequence: CASSIYSDRGETQYF. The CDR3, as DNA: TGTGCCAGCAGTATCTACTCCGACAGGGGTGAGACCCAGTACTTC.